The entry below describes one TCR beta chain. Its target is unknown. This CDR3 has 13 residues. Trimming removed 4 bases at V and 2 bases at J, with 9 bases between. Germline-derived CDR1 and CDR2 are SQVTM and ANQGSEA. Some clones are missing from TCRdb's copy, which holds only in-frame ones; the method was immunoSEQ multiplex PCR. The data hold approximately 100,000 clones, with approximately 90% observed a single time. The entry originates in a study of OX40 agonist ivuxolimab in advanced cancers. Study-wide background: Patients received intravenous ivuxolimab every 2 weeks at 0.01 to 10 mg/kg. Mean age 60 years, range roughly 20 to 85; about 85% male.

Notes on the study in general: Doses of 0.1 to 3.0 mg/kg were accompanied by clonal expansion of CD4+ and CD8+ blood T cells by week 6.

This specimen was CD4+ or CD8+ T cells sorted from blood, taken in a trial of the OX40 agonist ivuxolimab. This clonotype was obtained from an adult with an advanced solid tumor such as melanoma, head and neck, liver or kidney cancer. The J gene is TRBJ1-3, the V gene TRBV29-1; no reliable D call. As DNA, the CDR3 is TGCAGCGTTGCCCCGACGGCTGGAAACACCATATATTTT. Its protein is CSVAPTAGNTIYF.